Given below is one TCR beta chain in context. This clonotype was seen at least ten times. Its antigen remains unidentified. The sample holds no much larger clone one base away, and base qualities are not on file. The V end loses 3 bases and the J end loses 4 bases, and a stretch of 9 bases separates them. Including the terminal cysteine and phenylalanine, the CDR3 comprises 13 residues. Of the read, only the CDR3 DNA is kept; its 39 bases are in frame from base 1. From the germline V gene (reference sequence), CDR1 is SEHNR and CDR2 is FQNEAQ. This specimen belongs to a study of response to subunit inactivated influenza vaccine (dated by TCRdb to about 2018). About the full investigation: The study used deep quantitative T cell receptor repertoire profiling to track responses to a trivalent subunit inactivated influenza vaccine. Beyond this particular receptor, the publication reports: It was suggested by the authors that each seasonal influenza vaccination may recruit only a limited number of new T cells.

The method behind the library was RT-PCR. The sequencing machine was an Illumina HiSeq 2500. The public reads were run again by TCRdb, first through fastp at Q25 and then through MiXCR, and only productive beta chains were kept. Duplicate CDR3 protein sequences are folded into a single record with the most common DNA and genes. The table for this sample lists about 190,000 distinct CDR3 sequences; over 13% of them were counted only once. Clones ranked in the top ten supply approximately 27% of the sample. The chain joins TRBV7-9 to TRBJ1-1, with TRBD1 as a weak D call on 5 bases. This specimen was CD8+ T cells sorted from PBMCs, taken about 5 days after vaccination. The receptor comes from a man in his fifties or sixties who received an inactivated influenza vaccine. Donor details come from another sample of the same person, matched by shared clones. The sequenced DNA: TGTGCCAGCAGCTTCGTGGGGGGCACTGAAGCTTTCTTT. The encoded protein is CASSFVGGTEAFF. With the portions outside the CDR3 filled from the reference TRBV7-9 and TRBJ1-1 genes, the complete variable region becomes DTGVSQNPRHKITKRGQNVTFRCDPISEHNRLYWYRQTLGQGPEFLTYFQNEAQLEKSRLLSDRFSAERPKGSFSTLEIQRTEQGDSAMYLCASSFVGGTEAFFGQGTRLTVV.